This T cell receptor beta chain was captured in a study of T cell repertoires in cytomegalovirus infection. Study summary: Based on public TCR beta signatures, there were indications of CMV infection and of a matching HLA type.

Study findings and constraints: Clonotypes of TCR beta that were HLA-C-restricted and CMV-specific dominated the ex vivo response.

TCRdb passed the reads through MiXCR, listing each CDR3 protein once. The sample lists 250,000 to 300,000 distinct CDR3 sequences, approximately 10% occurring once. This clonotype was detected a few times. Its specificity is unknown. Looked up from germline, CDR1 is MDHEN and CDR2 is SYDVKM. V was trimmed by 8 bases and J by 8 bases, leaving 3 bases between them. The CDR3 totals 8 residues. Sequencing used PBMCs. The receptor was derived from a human donor in good health (CMV status not recorded). Some clones in this sample may be carry-over from other donors' samples. V is TRBV28 and J is TRBJ1-2; D unresolved. CDR3 nucleotides: TGTGCCAGCGGCGGCTACACCTTC. Protein product: CASGGYTF.